This TCR beta chain originates from a study of blood T cell repertoires in COVID-19. On the study more broadly: Material from acute and convalescent COVID-19 was sourced from the United States, Italy and Spain. The analysed material was cDNA or gDNA that came from T cells, B-cell-depleted T cells, or PBMCs.

The CDR3 is 13 residues long. Trimming stripped 2 bases from V and 3 bases from J, with 8 bases between. The germline V gene has CDR1 MDHEN and CDR2 SYDVKM. Original methodology: Researchers report that nucleated cell counts were estimated from reference gene primer amplification. Using immunoSEQ multiplex PCR, the repertoire was profiled, and TCRdb retains in-frame clones only, with some absent. D and trimming were read from the DNA, whereas the V and J calls and clone size are those reported in that table. The sample holds over 120,000 clones, 75% to 80% seen once. The chain carries TRBV28 and TRBJ2-7; D uncertain. This receptor was identified in a woman aged 50 to 65 with active or convalescent COVID-19. The sequenced sample consisted of peripheral blood. DNA for the CDR3: TGTGCCAGCAGTTTAGATCGGGTCTACGAGCAGTACTTC. It yields the protein CASSLDRVYEQYF.